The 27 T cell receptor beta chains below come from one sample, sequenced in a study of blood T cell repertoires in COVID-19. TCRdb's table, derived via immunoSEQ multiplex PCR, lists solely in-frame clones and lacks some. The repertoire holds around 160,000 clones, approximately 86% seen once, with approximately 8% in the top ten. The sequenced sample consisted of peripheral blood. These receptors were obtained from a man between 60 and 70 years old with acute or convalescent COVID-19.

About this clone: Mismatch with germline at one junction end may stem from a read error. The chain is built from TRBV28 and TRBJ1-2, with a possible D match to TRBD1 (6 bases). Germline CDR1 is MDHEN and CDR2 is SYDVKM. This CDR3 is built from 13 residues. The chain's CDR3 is CASRIGQHYGYTF. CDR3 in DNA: TGTGCCAGCAGAATAGGACAGCACTACGGCTACACCTTC.

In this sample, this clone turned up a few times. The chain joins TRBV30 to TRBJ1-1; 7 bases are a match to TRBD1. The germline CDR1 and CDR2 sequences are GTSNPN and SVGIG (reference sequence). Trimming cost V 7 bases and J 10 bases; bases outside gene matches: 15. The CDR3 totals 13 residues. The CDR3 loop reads CASSAFDRVGAFF. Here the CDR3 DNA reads TGTGCCTCCTCGGCCTTTGACAGGGTTGGAGCTTTCTTT.

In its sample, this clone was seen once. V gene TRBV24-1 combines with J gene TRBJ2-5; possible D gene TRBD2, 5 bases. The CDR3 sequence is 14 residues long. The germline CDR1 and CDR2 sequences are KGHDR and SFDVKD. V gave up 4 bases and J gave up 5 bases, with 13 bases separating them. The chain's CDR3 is CATSDPSAGETQYF. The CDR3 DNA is TGTGCCACCAGTGACCCGAGTGCGGGCGAGACCCAGTACTTC.

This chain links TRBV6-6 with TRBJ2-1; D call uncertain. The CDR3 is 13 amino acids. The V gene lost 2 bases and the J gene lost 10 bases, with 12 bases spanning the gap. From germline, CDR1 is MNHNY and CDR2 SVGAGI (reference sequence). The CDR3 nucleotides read TGTGCCAGCAGTTACCGTGGCAGTACGGAGCAGTTCTTC. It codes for CASSYRGSTEQFF.

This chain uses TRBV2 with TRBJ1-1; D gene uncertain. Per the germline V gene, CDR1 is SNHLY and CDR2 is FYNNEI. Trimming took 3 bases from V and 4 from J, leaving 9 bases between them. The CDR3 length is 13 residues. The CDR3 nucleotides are TGTGCCAGCAGTGACGGGGTATTCACTGAAGCTTTCTTT. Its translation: CASSDGVFTEAFF.

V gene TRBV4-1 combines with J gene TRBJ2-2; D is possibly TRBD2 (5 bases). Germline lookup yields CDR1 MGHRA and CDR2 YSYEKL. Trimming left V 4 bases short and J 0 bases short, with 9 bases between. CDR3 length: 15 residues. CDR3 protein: CASSRGGSNTGELFF. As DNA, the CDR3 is TGCGCCAGCAGCCGTGGAGGATCGAACACCGGGGAGCTGTTTTTT.

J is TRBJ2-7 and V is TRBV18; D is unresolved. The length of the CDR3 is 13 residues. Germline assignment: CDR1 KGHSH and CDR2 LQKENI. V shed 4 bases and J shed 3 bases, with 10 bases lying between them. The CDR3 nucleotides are TGTGCCAGCTCACTTGTACAGAACTACGAGCAGTACTTC. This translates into CASSLVQNYEQYF.

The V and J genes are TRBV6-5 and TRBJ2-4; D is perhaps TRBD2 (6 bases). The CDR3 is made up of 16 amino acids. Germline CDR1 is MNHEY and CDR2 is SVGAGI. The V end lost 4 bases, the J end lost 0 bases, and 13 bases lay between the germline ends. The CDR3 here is CASSSGGALAKNIQYF. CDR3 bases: TGTGCCAGCAGTTCGGGCGGGGCCCTAGCCAAAAACATTCAGTACTTC.

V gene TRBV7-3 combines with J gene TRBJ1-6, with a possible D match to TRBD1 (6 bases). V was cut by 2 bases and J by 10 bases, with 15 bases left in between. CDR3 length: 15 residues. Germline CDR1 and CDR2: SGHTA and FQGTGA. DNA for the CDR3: TGTGCCAGCAGCTTACGTCCGGGGGGCCAATCACCCCTCCACTTT. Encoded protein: CASSLRPGGQSPLHF.

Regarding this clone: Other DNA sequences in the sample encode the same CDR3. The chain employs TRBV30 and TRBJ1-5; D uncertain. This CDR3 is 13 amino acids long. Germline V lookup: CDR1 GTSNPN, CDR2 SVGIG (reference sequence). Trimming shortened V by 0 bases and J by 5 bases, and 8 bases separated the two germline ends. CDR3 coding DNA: TGTGCCTGGAGTGTGAGAGGTGATCAGCCCCAGCATTTT. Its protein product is CAWSVRGDQPQHF.

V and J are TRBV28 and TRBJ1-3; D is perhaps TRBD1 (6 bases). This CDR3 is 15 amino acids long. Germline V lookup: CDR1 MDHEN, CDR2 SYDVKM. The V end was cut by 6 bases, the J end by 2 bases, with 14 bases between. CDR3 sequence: CASSQSRGTGNTIYF. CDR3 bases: TGTGCCAGCAGCCAAAGCAGGGGAACTGGAAACACCATATATTTT.

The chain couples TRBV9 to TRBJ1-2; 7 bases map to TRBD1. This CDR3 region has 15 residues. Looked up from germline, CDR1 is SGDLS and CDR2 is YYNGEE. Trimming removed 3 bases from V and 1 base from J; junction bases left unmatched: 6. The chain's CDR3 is CASSGAGGNNYGYTF. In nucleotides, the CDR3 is TGTGCCAGCAGCGGTGCAGGGGGTAATAACTATGGCTACACCTTC.

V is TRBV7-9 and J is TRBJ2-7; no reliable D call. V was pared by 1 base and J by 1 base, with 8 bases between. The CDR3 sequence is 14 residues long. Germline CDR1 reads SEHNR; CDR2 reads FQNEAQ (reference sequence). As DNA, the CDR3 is TGTGCCAGCAGCTTAGTTCAAAATTCCTACGAGCAGTACTTC. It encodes CASSLVQNSYEQYF.

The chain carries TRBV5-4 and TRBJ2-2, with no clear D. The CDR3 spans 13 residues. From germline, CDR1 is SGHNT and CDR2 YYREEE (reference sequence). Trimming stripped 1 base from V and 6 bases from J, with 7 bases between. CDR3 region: CASSLPGSGELFF. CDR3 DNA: TGTGCCAGCAGCTTGCCCGGGTCCGGGGAGCTGTTTTTT.

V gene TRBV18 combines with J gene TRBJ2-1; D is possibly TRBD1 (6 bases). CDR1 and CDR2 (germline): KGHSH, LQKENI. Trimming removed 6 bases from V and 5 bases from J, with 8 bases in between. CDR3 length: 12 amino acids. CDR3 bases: TGTGCCAGCTCGCGGACAGACAATGAGCAGTTCTTC. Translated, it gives CASSRTDNEQFF.

In nucleotides, the CDR3 is TGTGCCAGTAGTATCGAAACTACGGGACAGGGGAACACTGAAGCTTTCTTT. As protein: CASSIETTGQGNTEAFF. V is TRBV19 and J is TRBJ1-1, with 9 bases aligning to TRBD1. The CDR3 is made up of 17 amino acids. V lost 3 bases to trimming and J lost 1 base; unmatched junction nucleotides: 9. Germline V CDR1 and CDR2: LNHDA, SQIVND (reference sequence).

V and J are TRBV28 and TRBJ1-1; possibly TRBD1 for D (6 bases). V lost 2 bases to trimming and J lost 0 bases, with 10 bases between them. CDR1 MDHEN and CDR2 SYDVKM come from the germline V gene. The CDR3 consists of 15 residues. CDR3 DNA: TGTGCCAGCAGTTTAGCAGGGGACATGAACACTGAAGCTTTCTTT. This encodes CASSLAGDMNTEAFF.

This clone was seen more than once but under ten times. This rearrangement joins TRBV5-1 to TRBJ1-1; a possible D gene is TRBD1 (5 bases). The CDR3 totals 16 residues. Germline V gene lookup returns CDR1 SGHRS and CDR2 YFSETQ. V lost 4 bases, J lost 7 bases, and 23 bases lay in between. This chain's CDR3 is CASSPGGTERYIEAFF. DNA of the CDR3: TGCGCCAGCAGCCCGGGCGGGACTGAGCGGTACATTGAAGCTTTCTTT.

The CDR3: CASSQPGDTQYF. In DNA form, the CDR3 reads TGTGCCAGCAGCCAACCCGGGGATACGCAGTATTTT. V is TRBV3-1 (or the pseudogene TRBV3-2) and J is TRBJ2-3; no firm D call. The germline CDR1 and CDR2 sequences are LGHDT and YNNKEL (reference sequence). The V and J ends lost 2 bases and 6 bases respectively, with 6 bases between them. The CDR3 length is 12 residues.

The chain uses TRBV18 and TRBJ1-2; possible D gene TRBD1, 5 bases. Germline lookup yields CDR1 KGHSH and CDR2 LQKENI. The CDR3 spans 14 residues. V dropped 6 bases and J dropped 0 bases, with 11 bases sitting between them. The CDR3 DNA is TGTGCCAGCTCGCCCACGACAGCTAACTATGGCTACACCTTC. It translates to CASSPTTANYGYTF.

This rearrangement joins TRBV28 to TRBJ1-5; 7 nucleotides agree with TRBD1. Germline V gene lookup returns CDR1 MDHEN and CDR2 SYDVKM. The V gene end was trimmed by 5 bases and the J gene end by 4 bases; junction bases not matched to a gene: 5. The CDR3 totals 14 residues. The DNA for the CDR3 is TGTGCCAGCAGTCCAGGGGGTTGGAATCAGCCCCAGCATTTT. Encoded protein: CASSPGGWNQPQHF. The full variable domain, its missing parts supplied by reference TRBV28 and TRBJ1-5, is DVKVTQSSRYLVKRTGEKVFLECVQDMDHENMFWYRQDPGLGLRLIYFSYDVKMKEKGDIPEGYSVSREKKERFSLILESASTNQTSMYLCASSPGGWNQPQHFGDGTRLSIL.

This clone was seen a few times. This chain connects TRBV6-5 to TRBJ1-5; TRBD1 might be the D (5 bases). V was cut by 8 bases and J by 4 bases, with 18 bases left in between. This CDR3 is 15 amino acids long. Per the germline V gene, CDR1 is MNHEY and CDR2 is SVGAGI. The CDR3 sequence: CASRRGGAQNQPQHF. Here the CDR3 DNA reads TGTGCCAGCCGGCGCGGAGGGGCGCAGAATCAGCCCCAGCATTTT.

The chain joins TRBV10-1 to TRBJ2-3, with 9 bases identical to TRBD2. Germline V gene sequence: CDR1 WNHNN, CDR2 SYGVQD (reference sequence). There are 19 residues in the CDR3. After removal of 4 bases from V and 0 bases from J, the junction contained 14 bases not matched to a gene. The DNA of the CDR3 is TGCGCCAGCAGTGTAAGCGCGGGAGTAGCGGGGGATAGCACAGATACGCAGTATTTT. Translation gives CASSVSAGVAGDSTDTQYF.

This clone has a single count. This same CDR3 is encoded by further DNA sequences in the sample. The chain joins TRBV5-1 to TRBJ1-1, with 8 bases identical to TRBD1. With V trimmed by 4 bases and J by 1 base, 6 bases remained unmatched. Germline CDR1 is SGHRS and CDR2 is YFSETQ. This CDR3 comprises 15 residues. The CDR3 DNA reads TGCGCCAGCAGCCTCCCCGGGACAGGGAACACTGAAGCTTTCTTT. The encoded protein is CASSLPGTGNTEAFF.

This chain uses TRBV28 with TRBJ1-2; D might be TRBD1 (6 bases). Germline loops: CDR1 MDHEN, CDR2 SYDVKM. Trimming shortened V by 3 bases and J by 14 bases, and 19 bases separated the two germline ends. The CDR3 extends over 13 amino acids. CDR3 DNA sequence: TGTGCCAGCAGTTTTTATTGGGGGACATCTTCAACCTTC. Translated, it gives CASSFYWGTSSTF.

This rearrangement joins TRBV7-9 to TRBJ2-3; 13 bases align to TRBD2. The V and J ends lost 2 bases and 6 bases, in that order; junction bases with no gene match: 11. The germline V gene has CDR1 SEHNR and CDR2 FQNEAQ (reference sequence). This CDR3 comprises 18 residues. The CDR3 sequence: CASSLYARGLAGWDTQYF. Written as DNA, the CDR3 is TGTGCCAGCAGCTTATATGCAAGGGGACTAGCGGGATGGGATACGCAGTATTTT.

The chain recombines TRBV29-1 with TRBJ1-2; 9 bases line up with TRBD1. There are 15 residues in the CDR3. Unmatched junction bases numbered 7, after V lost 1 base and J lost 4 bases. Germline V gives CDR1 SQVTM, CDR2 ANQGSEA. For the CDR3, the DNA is TGCAGCGTTGAAGCGGGAACAGGGGGCGTCTATGGCTACACCTTC. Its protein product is CSVEAGTGGVYGYTF.